These 13 T cell receptor beta chains share one sample of origin, sequenced in a study of blood T cell repertoires in COVID-19. Produced via immunoSEQ multiplex PCR; TCRdb's table is partial and in-frame only. The table shows about 300,000 clones, with 80% to 95% occurring only once. The sequencing sample was made of peripheral blood. The receptors come from a woman aged 25-40 years with COVID-19, enrolled during active disease.

The chain employs TRBV7-9 and TRBJ2-3; 10 positions match TRBD2. CDR1 and CDR2 from the germline V gene are SEHNR and FQNEAQ (reference sequence). This CDR3 is built from 18 residues. Losses at the gene ends were 5 bases for V and 3 bases for J; bases not matched to a gene: 14. The chain's CDR3 is CASSRPGLATLGTDTQYF. The CDR3 DNA is TGTGCCAGCAGCCGTCCGGGACTAGCGACCCTGGGTACAGATACGCAGTATTTT.

The chain couples TRBV19 to TRBJ1-1; no definite D call. Trimming removed 3 bases from V and 7 bases from J, with 12 bases in between. This CDR3 is 13 amino acids long. Per germline, CDR1 LNHDA and CDR2 SQIVND (reference sequence). CDR3 sequence reads: CASSMGQVLEAFF. The CDR3 DNA sequence: TGTGCCAGTAGTATGGGCCAGGTCCTTGAAGCTTTCTTT.

This chain joins TRBV5-4 and TRBJ2-5, with 7 bases that match TRBD1. The CDR3 consists of 15 residues. V shed 0 bases and J 3 bases; nucleotides not matched to a gene: 5. CDR1 and CDR2 from the germline V gene are SGHNT and YYREEE (reference sequence). CDR3 loop: CASSLVSDREETQYF. The CDR3 bases are TGTGCCAGCAGCTTGGTGTCCGACAGGGAAGAGACCCAGTACTTC.

Worth noting for this clone: The germline gene is not matched at one end of the junction; a read error may be the cause. This chain connects TRBV10-3 to TRBJ2-1; 8 bases fit TRBD2. This CDR3 is 14 amino acids long. Germline lookup yields CDR1 ENHRY and CDR2 SYGVKD. This CDR3 reads CPIPRRGGDNEQFF. The CDR3 bases are TGCCCCATCCCACGACGGGGGGGTGACAATGAGCAGTTCTTC.

The chain has TRBV9 and TRBJ1-2; possibly TRBD1 for D (5 bases). V was trimmed by 6 bases and J by 3 bases, leaving 9 bases between them. CDR1 and CDR2 from the germline V gene are SGDLS and YYNGEE. The CDR3 has 12 residues. The CDR3 is CASTRQHYGYTF. The CDR3 nucleotides are TGTGCCAGCACCCGACAGCACTATGGCTACACCTTC.

This chain connects TRBV5-1 to TRBJ2-5; no definite D call. V shed 2 bases and J shed 4 bases, with 6 bases lying between them. Germline V gene data show CDR1 as SGHRS and CDR2 as YFSETQ. The CDR3 sequence is 12 residues long. For the CDR3, the DNA is TGCGCCAGCAGCTTTCCTAGAGAGACCCAGTACTTC. Its translation: CASSFPRETQYF.

V usage is TRBV19 and J usage is TRBJ2-2; 8 bases are shared with TRBD2. This CDR3 spans 15 amino acids. CDR1 LNHDA and CDR2 SQIVND come from the germline V gene (reference sequence). V dropped 4 bases and J dropped 4; count of bases not matched to a gene: 5. The CDR3 loop reads CASSTSGSTTGELFF. CDR3 in DNA: TGTGCCAGTAGTACCAGCGGGAGTACCACCGGGGAGCTGTTTTTT. The whole variable domain, remainder taken from reference TRBV19 and TRBJ2-2, is DGGITQSPKYLFRKEGQNVTLSCEQNLNHDAMYWYRQDPGQGLRLIYYSQIVNDFQKGDIAEGYSVSREKKESFPLTVTSAQKNPTAFYLCASSTSGSTTGELFFGEGSRLTVL.

The chain's CDR3 is CASSLSPGTSNTEAFF. CDR3 in DNA: TGTGCCAGCAGCTTAAGCCCCGGGACTTCGAACACTGAAGCTTTCTTT. The chain is built from TRBV7-3 and TRBJ1-1; D perhaps matches TRBD1 (5 bases). Looked up from germline, CDR1 is SGHTA and CDR2 is FQGTGA. With 1 base removed from V and 1 base from J, the gap between germline ends came to 13 bases. The CDR3 runs to 16 residues.

The chain is built from TRBV7-9 and TRBJ1-3; D call uncertain. Germline lookup yields CDR1 SEHNR and CDR2 FQNEAQ (reference sequence). This CDR3 contains 17 residues. V was cut by 1 base and J by 2 bases, with 15 bases left in between. CDR3: CASSLEGSWTPGNTIYF. The CDR3, as DNA: TGTGCCAGCAGCTTAGAGGGCAGTTGGACTCCTGGAAACACCATATATTTT.

The chain carries TRBV19 and TRBJ2-2, with a weak D call TRBD2 (5 bases). CDR3 length: 15 residues. V lost 4 bases to trimming and J lost 6 bases, with 15 bases between them. Germline V gives CDR1 LNHDA, CDR2 SQIVND (reference sequence). This CDR3 is CASSTLLVPAGELFF. The CDR3 DNA reads TGTGCCAGTAGTACCCTACTAGTTCCGGCCGGGGAGCTGTTTTTT.

The chain links TRBV2 to TRBJ1-2; 9 bases are a match to TRBD1. Germline V gene sequence: CDR1 SNHLY, CDR2 FYNNEI. J gave up 4 bases and V 7 bases, and 7 bases lay outside the gene matches. This CDR3 comprises 14 residues. CDR3 in DNA: TGTGCCAGCATAGTCACAGGGGGCGGCTATGGCTACACCTTC. It is translated as CASIVTGGGYGYTF.

The chain carries TRBV6-6 and TRBJ2-7, with D unresolved. The CDR3 has 12 residues. CDR1 is MNHNY, CDR2 SVGAGI, per germline (reference sequence). V dropped 5 bases and J dropped 2 bases, with 7 bases sitting between them. The CDR3 here is CASSPAAYEQYF. Here the CDR3 DNA reads TGTGCCAGCAGTCCCGCGGCCTACGAGCAGTACTTC.

This sequence joins TRBV10-3 and TRBJ1-1; the match to TRBD1 covers 7 bases. V shed 0 bases, J shed 1 base, and the junction held 2 bases outside the gene matches. The CDR3 spans 15 residues. Germline assignment: CDR1 ENHRY and CDR2 SYGVKD. This CDR3 reads CAISESTGSNTEAFF. CDR3 nucleotide sequence: TGTGCCATCAGTGAGTCGACAGGGTCGAACACTGAAGCTTTCTTT.